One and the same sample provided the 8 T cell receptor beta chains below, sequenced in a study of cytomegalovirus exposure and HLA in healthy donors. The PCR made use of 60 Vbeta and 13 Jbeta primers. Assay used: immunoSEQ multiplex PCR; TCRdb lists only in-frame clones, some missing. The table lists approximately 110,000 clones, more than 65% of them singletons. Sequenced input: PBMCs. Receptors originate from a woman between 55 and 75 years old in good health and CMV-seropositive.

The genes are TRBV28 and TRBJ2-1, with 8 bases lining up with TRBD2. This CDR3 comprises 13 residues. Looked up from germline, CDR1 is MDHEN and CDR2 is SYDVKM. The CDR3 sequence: CAAHSGIYNEQFF. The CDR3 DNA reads TGTGCAGCCCATAGCGGGATCTACAATGAGCAGTTCTTC.

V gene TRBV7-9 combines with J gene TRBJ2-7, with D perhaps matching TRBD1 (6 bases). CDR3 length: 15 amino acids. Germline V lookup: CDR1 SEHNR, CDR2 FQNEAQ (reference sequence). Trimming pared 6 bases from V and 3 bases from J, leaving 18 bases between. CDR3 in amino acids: CASRSTGTSFYEQYF. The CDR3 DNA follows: TGTGCCAGCAGGTCGACAGGTACCTCCTTCTACGAGCAGTACTTC.

The CDR3 region has the DNA TGTGCCAGCAGCTTAGCCCCTCGGTCTGGGACAGGGGGGAACGAGCAGTACTTC. It specifies CASSLAPRSGTGGNEQYF. This chain joins TRBV7-9 and TRBJ2-7; TRBD1 matches 11 bases. The length of the CDR3 is 18 residues. The trim removed 0 bases at V and 5 bases at J, leaving 12 bases unmatched. Per the germline V gene, CDR1 is SEHNR and CDR2 is FQNEAQ (reference sequence).

CDR3 protein: CASSQDYGTAISEGEKLFF. In nucleotides, the CDR3 is TGTGCCAGCAGCCAGGATTACGGGACAGCGATATCGGAAGGTGAAAAACTGTTTTTT. J is TRBJ1-4 and V is TRBV4-2, with 7 bases identical to TRBD1. Trimming at V came to 3 bases and at J to 7 bases, leaving 20 bases not matched to a gene. This CDR3 has 19 residues. Germline CDR1 and CDR2: LGHNA and YNFKEQ.

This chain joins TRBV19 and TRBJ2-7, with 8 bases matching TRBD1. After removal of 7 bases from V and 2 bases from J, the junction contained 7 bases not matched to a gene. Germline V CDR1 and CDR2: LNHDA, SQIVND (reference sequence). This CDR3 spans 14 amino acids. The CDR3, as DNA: TGTGCCAGTAACGACAGGGGACCCACCTACGAGCAGTACTTC. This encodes CASNDRGPTYEQYF.

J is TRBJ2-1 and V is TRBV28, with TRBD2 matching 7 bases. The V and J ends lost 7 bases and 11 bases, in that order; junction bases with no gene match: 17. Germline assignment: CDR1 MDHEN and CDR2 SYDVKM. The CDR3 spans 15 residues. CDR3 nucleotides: TGTGCCAGCACAAATCACCGGGACTACCCACCCCAGCAGTTCTTC. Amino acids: CASTNHRDYPPQQFF.

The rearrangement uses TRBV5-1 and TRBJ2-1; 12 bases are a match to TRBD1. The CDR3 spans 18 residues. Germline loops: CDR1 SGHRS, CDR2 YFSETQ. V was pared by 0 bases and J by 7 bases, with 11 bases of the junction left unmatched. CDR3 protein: CASSLAGSGTGGWNEQFF. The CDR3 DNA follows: TGCGCCAGCAGCTTGGCAGGGTCCGGGACAGGGGGCTGGAATGAGCAGTTCTTC.

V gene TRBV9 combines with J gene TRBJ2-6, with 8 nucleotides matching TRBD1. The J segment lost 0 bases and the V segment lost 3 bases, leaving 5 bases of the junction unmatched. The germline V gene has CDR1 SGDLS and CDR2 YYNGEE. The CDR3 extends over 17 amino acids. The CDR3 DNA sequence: TGTGCCAGCAGCGCACGCGGACAGGGCTCTGGGGCCAACGTCCTGACTTTC. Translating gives CASSARGQGSGANVLTF.